Below are 17 T cell receptor beta chains sequenced from a single sample in a study of siplizumab effects on memory and regulatory T cells (dated by TCRdb to about 2019). The library was prepared using the immunoSEQ multiplex PCR assay. TCRdb provides this immuneACCESS table in a form limited to in-frame rearrangements. Some clones are lacking; in checked studies, under half of them reflect an unresolved V gene, and why the rest are absent is not known. A total of about 87,000 clones appear in this sample, about 91% of them only once. Together, the top ten hold approximately 1.5% of the sample. The sequencing sample was made of Tregs sorted from blood. The receptors were sampled from a human donor in good health.

V usage is TRBV10-3 and J usage is TRBJ1-2; the D gene is possibly TRBD1 (6 bases). V gave up 2 bases and J gave up 3 bases, with 10 bases separating them. The CDR3 is 14 residues long. Germline V CDR1 and CDR2: ENHRY, SYGVKD. For the CDR3, the DNA is TGTGCCATCAGTGAGAAGACAGGCGACTATGGCTACACCTTC. Protein product: CAISEKTGDYGYTF.

The CDR3 region has the DNA TGTGCCAGCAGCCATGAATCTAGCGGGCGAGATACGCAGTATTTT. Translating it yields CASSHESSGRDTQYF. The J gene is TRBJ2-3, the V gene TRBV7-9; the match to TRBD2 covers 8 bases. The trim removed 5 bases at V and 5 bases at J, leaving 9 bases unmatched. Germline loops: CDR1 SEHNR, CDR2 FQNEAQ (reference sequence). This CDR3 is built from 15 residues.

The chain couples TRBV6-5 to TRBJ2-5; D unresolved. V dropped 5 bases and J dropped 2 bases, with 3 bases sitting between them. The length of the CDR3 is 11 residues. In germline, CDR1 is MNHEY, CDR2 SVGAGI. The CDR3 loop reads CASSRQETQYF. In DNA, the CDR3 is TGTGCCAGCAGTCGGCAAGAGACCCAGTACTTC.

V usage is TRBV4-2 and J usage is TRBJ2-7; the match to TRBD1 covers 7 bases. Losses at the gene ends were 1 base for V and 5 bases for J; bases not matched to a gene: 11. Germline V CDR1 and CDR2: LGHNA, YNFKEQ. The CDR3 is made up of 16 amino acids. In DNA, the CDR3 is TGTGCCAGCAGCCAAGCACTGGGACAGAGATCTAACGAGCAGTACTTC. It codes for CASSQALGQRSNEQYF.

This chain uses TRBV19 with TRBJ2-5; possibly TRBD1 for D (6 bases). This CDR3 comprises 14 residues. V was trimmed by 6 bases and J by 2 bases, leaving 13 bases between them. CDR1 is LNHDA, CDR2 SQIVND, per germline (reference sequence). In DNA, the CDR3 is TGTGCCAGTAGGAGGAGGCAGGGGCAAGAGACCCAGTACTTC. Amino acid sequence: CASRRRQGQETQYF.

This clone was recorded a few times. Germline is not matched at one junction end, which may reflect a read error. The V and J genes are TRBV28 and TRBJ1-2; D is unclear. Per the germline V gene, CDR1 is MDHEN and CDR2 is SYDVKM. The CDR3 has 13 residues. The DNA for the CDR3 is TGTGCCAGCAGTCCCCGGACGAGCATTATACACCCCTTC. The encoded protein is CASSPRTSIIHPF.

The chain uses TRBV7-9 and TRBJ1-2, with a possible D match to TRBD1 (5 bases). With 2 bases removed from V and 3 bases from J, the gap between germline ends came to 13 bases. Germline CDR1 is SEHNR and CDR2 is FQNEAQ (reference sequence). The CDR3 sequence is 15 residues long. The CDR3 loop reads CASSLLRWGDYGYTF. Written as DNA, the CDR3 is TGTGCCAGCAGCTTACTAAGGTGGGGCGACTATGGCTACACCTTC.

This rearrangement joins TRBV18 to TRBJ2-1, with 15 bases identical to TRBD2. The CDR3 consists of 17 residues. Germline lookup yields CDR1 KGHSH and CDR2 LQKENI. V was clipped by 4 bases and J by 8 bases; unmatched bases: 9. In DNA form, the CDR3 reads TGTGCCAGCTCACTCGGGACTAGCGGGGGGCCGGAGTATGAGCAGTTCTTC. As protein: CASSLGTSGGPEYEQFF.

The chain has TRBV7-9 and TRBJ1-4; D is ambiguous. The CDR3 totals 15 residues. Between the trimmed V and J ends, which lost 1 base and 1 base, there was a span of 7 bases. Germline assignment: CDR1 SEHNR and CDR2 FQNEAQ (reference sequence). CDR3 amino acids: CASSLGLLTNEKLFF. Here the CDR3 DNA reads TGTGCCAGCAGCTTAGGACTCCTAACTAATGAAAAACTGTTTTTT.

This rearrangement joins TRBV6-5 to TRBJ1-4; TRBD1 agrees at 8 bases. The germline gives CDR1 MNHEY, CDR2 SVGAGI. The V gene end was trimmed by 7 bases and the J gene end by 13 bases; junction bases not matched to a gene: 14. The CDR3 has 14 amino acids. The DNA of the CDR3 is TGTGCCAGCATCAACGCACAGGGGGGTGACGCACTGTTTTTT. This translates into CASINAQGGDALFF.

This chain connects TRBV12-5 to TRBJ2-3, with 10 bases matching TRBD2. V gave up 1 base and J gave up 0 bases; unmatched junction bases: 4. CDR1 is LGHNT, CDR2 FRNRAP, per germline. CDR3 length: 17 residues. CDR3 residues: CASGLGTSGLSTDTQYF. In DNA form, the CDR3 reads TGTGCTAGTGGTTTGGGGACTAGCGGCCTTAGCACAGATACGCAGTATTTT.

This clone was seen more than once but under ten times. The chain recombines TRBV4-3 with TRBJ1-1, with 7 nucleotides matching TRBD1. V lost 4 bases, J lost 4 bases, and 9 bases stayed unmatched. The CDR3 runs 15 residues. Germline-derived CDR1 and CDR2 are LGHNA and YSLEER. The CDR3: CASSRDRAGGTEAFF. In DNA, the CDR3 is TGCGCCAGCAGCCGAGACAGGGCGGGTGGCACTGAAGCTTTCTTT.

This sequence joins TRBV19 and TRBJ2-3, with 8 nucleotides matching TRBD1. The ends lost 5 bases at V and 10 bases at J; junction bases unmatched: 29. The CDR3 has 20 amino acids. CDR1 and CDR2 (germline): LNHDA, SQIVND (reference sequence). The CDR3 protein is CASSRNVGRGRVAQGWAQYF. As DNA, the CDR3 is TGTGCCAGTAGTCGCAACGTGGGCAGGGGGCGCGTTGCCCAAGGGTGGGCGCAGTATTTT.

This sequence joins TRBV19 and TRBJ2-3; 8 bases match TRBD1. After removal of 7 bases from V and 1 base from J, the junction contained 7 bases not matched to a gene. The CDR3 is 15 amino acids. CDR1 and CDR2 (germline): LNHDA, SQIVND (reference sequence). The chain's CDR3 is CASTDRAWGTDTQYF. CDR3 coding DNA: TGTGCCAGTACGGACAGGGCTTGGGGCACAGATACGCAGTATTTT.

The V gene is TRBV28, the J gene TRBJ1-2; 10 bases align to TRBD1. The CDR3 has 16 residues. V shed 2 bases and J 4 bases; nucleotides not matched to a gene: 7. The germline CDR1 and CDR2 sequences are MDHEN and SYDVKM. CDR3 sequence reads: CASSLAGTGVSYGYTF. The CDR3 DNA follows: TGTGCCAGCAGTTTAGCCGGGACAGGGGTTTCCTATGGCTACACCTTC.

This chain links TRBV5-1 with TRBJ2-3; 10 bases align to TRBD2. The CDR3 is made up of 14 amino acids. V lost 4 bases to trimming and J lost 6 bases; unmatched junction nucleotides: 5. Germline V gene sequence: CDR1 SGHRS, CDR2 YFSETQ. CDR3 nucleotide sequence: TGCGCCAGCAGCACTAGCGGGGTGTCGGATACGCAGTATTTT. Translated: CASSTSGVSDTQYF.

The chain has TRBV27 and TRBJ2-2; 7 nucleotides agree with TRBD2. The J segment lost 8 bases and the V segment lost 3 bases, leaving 15 bases of the junction unmatched. The CDR3 totals 17 residues. Per the germline V gene, CDR1 is MNHEY and CDR2 is SMNVEV (reference sequence). The DNA for the CDR3 is TGTGCCAGCAGTTTTGCCCGAGTGGGAGGGTCGAGTGGGGAGCTGTTTTTT. This codes for CASSFARVGGSSGELFF.